These 15 T cell receptor beta chains originate from one sample sequenced in a study of T-cell reconstitution after alpha-beta-depleted transplantation in children. For TCRbeta, the library was prepared with unique molecular identifiers. TCRdb independently ran MiXCR on the PCR reads; one entry per CDR3 protein. The table includes a few hundred thousand distinct CDR3 sequences, around 20% detected once. Sample: PBMCs, mostly from graft donor cells, taken 180 days after TCRalphabeta/CD19-depleted stem cell transplant. Receptor source: a male patient between 5 and 17 years old who had a stem cell transplant for acute lymphoblastic leukemia, so the T cells may come from the graft donor.

This rearrangement joins TRBV3-1 to TRBJ2-7; TRBD2 matches 13 bases. J was trimmed by 5 bases and V by 7 bases; bases with no gene match: 11. The CDR3 contains 16 residues. Germline V gene data show CDR1 as LGHDT and CDR2 as YNNKEL (reference sequence). Here the CDR3 DNA reads TGTGCCAGCACCAGACTAGCGGGAGGTCCCCAGAACGAGCAGTACTTC. Encoded protein: CASTRLAGGPQNEQYF.

This clonotype was seen a handful of times. V usage is TRBV20-1 and J usage is TRBJ2-1; D possibly uses TRBD1 or TRBD2 (5 bases each). Looked up from germline, CDR1 is DFQATT and CDR2 is SNEGSKA (reference sequence). The CDR3 contains 15 residues. V lost 3 bases and J 4 bases, leaving 16 bases between the germline ends. The CDR3 reads CSASPNQRGYNEQFF. The CDR3 nucleotides are TGCAGTGCTAGCCCAAATCAGAGGGGATACAATGAGCAGTTCTTC.

The CDR3 DNA reads as TGTGCCAGCAGCTTAGCCCTAGCGGGAGGTGCGGAGACCCAGTACTTC. Translating gives CASSLALAGGAETQYF. The V call is TRBV11-2, the J call TRBJ2-5; TRBD2 aligns across 11 bases. The CDR3 runs 16 residues. J was trimmed by 5 bases and V by 1 base; bases with no gene match: 6. CDR1 and CDR2 from the germline V gene are SGHAT and FQNNGV. Supplemented by reference TRBV11-2 and TRBJ2-5, the full variable domain reads EAGVAQSPRYKIIEKRQSVAFWCNPISGHATLYWYQQILGQGPKLLIQFQNNGVVDDSQLPKDRFSAERLKGVDSTLKIQPAKLEDSAVYLCASSLALAGGAETQYFGPGTRLLVL.

The chain is built from TRBV20-1 and TRBJ1-6; 8 positions match TRBD1. The CDR3 spans 14 residues. J was trimmed by 9 bases and V by 3 bases; bases with no gene match: 7. Germline CDR1 and CDR2: DFQATT and SNEGSKA (reference sequence). CDR3 nucleotides: TGCAGTGCTAGCGACAGGGGATGGGCTTCACCCCTCCACTTT. Its protein product is CSASDRGWASPLHF.

The chain employs TRBV7-3 and TRBJ2-1; 14 nucleotides align to TRBD2. This CDR3 has 15 amino acids. V gave up 5 bases and J gave up 15 bases; unmatched junction bases: 12. Germline V lookup: CDR1 SGHTA, CDR2 FQGTGA. The CDR3 nucleotides are TGTGCCAGCAGCGAGACGGGACTAGCGGGAGTTCCCCCGTTCTTC. Translated, it gives CASSETGLAGVPPFF.

The CDR3 DNA follows: TGCGCCAGCAGCTCTGGACTAGCGGACTCCTACAATGAGCAGTTCTTC. Translated, it gives CASSSGLADSYNEQFF. The rearrangement joins TRBV5-1 to TRBJ2-1; the match to TRBD2 covers 10 bases. Unmatched junction bases numbered 3, after V lost 3 bases and J lost 0 bases. Germline CDR1 SGHRS, CDR2 YFSETQ. This CDR3 spans 16 amino acids.

The V gene is TRBV6-1, the J gene TRBJ2-5; 7 bases align to TRBD2. V was clipped by 6 bases and J by 6 bases; unmatched bases: 13. CDR1 MNHNS and CDR2 SASEGT come from the germline V gene. This CDR3 is 15 amino acids long. The DNA of the CDR3 is TGTGCCAGCAGAAAGGGAGACTGGGGGGGACAGACCCAGTACTTC. This translates into CASRKGDWGGQTQYF.

The chain recombines TRBV5-1 with TRBJ2-1, with 9 bases aligning to TRBD2. V dropped 0 bases and J dropped 7; count of bases not matched to a gene: 8. The CDR3 runs 16 residues. Germline V lookup: CDR1 SGHRS, CDR2 YFSETQ. For the CDR3, the DNA is TGCGCCAGCAGCTTGGGAGGCGGGAGGGCCGCGAATGAGCAGTTCTTC. It translates to CASSLGGGRAANEQFF.

This clonotype was seen only a few times. The gene calls are TRBV7-2 and TRBJ2-7; 8 bases agree with TRBD2. Germline lookup yields CDR1 SGHTA and CDR2 FQGNSA. This CDR3 contains 16 residues. The V segment lost 5 bases and the J segment 1 base; nucleotides outside the gene matches: 10. The CDR3 loop reads CASSQTRLALSYEQYF. The CDR3 DNA reads TGTGCCAGCAGCCAAACCCGACTAGCGTTATCCTACGAGCAGTACTTC.

The rearrangement joins TRBV5-1 to TRBJ2-3; possible D gene TRBD2, 5 bases. The CDR3 contains 15 residues. Germline V gives CDR1 SGHRS, CDR2 YFSETQ. V lost 4 bases to trimming and J lost 2 bases, with 14 bases between them. The chain's CDR3 is CASSPRGSYTDTQYF. Written as DNA, the CDR3 is TGCGCCAGCAGCCCCCGGGGTAGCTACACAGATACGCAGTATTTT.

This clonotype was found many times. This chain joins TRBV12-3 or TRBV12-4 and TRBJ1-1, with D unresolved. The germline V and J ends were trimmed by 5 bases and 3 bases, with 16 bases remaining between them. This CDR3 has 15 amino acids. The CDR3 protein is CASSARSRLDTEAFF. Written as DNA, the CDR3 is TGTGCCAGCAGTGCCCGATCTAGGTTGGACACTGAAGCTTTCTTT.

The chain couples TRBV12-3 or TRBV12-4 to TRBJ1-1; D unclear. This CDR3 spans 12 amino acids. V was cut by 6 bases and J by 5 bases, with 10 bases left in between. The CDR3 nucleotides are TGTGCCAGCAGGACAAGCCCTACTGAAGCTTTCTTT. Translated, it gives CASRTSPTEAFF.

This clonotype was seen a handful of times. The J gene is TRBJ2-2, the V gene TRBV29-1; D not resolved. Germline V gives CDR1 SQVTM, CDR2 ANQGSEA. V dropped 7 bases and J dropped 2 bases, with 20 bases sitting between them. CDR3 length equals 16 residues. CDR3 in DNA: TGCAGCGCATTCGACCAGTGGACGAAAAACACCGGGGAGCTGTTTTTT. Its translation is CSAFDQWTKNTGELFF.

This clonotype has a handful of counts. The chain couples TRBV12-3 or TRBV12-4 to TRBJ1-2; 9 bases are shared with TRBD1. Trimming took 7 bases from V and 2 from J; bases not matched to a gene: 2. The CDR3 length is 13 residues. The chain's CDR3 is CASTGQGNYGYTF. In DNA, the CDR3 is TGTGCCAGCACCGGACAGGGGAACTATGGCTACACCTTC.

In its sample, this clonotype was seen many times. The chain combines TRBV6-1 with TRBJ1-2; 8 bases agree with TRBD1. The CDR3 consists of 15 residues. V trimming: 2 bases; J trimming: 4 bases; junction bases outside the gene matches: 6. Germline V CDR1 and CDR2: MNHNS, SASEGT. CDR3 loop: CASSEIPGQGYGYTF. In nucleotides, the CDR3 is TGTGCCAGCAGTGAAATCCCCGGACAGGGCTATGGCTACACCTTC.